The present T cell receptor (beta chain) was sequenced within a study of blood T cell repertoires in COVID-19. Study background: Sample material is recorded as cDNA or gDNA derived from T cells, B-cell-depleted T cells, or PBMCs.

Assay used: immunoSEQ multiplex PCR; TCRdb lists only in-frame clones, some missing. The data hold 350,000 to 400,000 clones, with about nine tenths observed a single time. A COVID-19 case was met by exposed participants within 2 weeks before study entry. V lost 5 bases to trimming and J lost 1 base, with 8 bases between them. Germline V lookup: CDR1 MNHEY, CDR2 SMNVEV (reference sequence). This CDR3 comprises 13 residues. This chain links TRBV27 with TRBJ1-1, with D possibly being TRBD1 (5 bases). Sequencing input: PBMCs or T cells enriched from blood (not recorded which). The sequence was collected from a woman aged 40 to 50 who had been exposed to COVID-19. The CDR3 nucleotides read TGTGCCAGCAGTCGCAGGGAGAACACTGAAGCTTTCTTT. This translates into CASSRRENTEAFF.